This T cell receptor beta chain was recovered during a study of shared clonotypes between healthy human individuals. This CDR3 has 15 amino acids. Trimming removed 0 bases from V and 0 bases from J, with 8 bases in between. Germline CDR1 reads MGHRA; CDR2 reads YSYEKL. Terminally differentiated effector memory CD45RA+ cells were excluded by CCR7 positive selection of CD45RO-negative cells. TCRdb's copy holds only in-frame clones and misses some; the assay was immunoSEQ multiplex PCR. Found here are about 820,000 clones, around 92% of them singletons; the top ten hold 24%. The gene calls are TRBV4-1 and TRBJ2-5; D is unresolved. Material for sequencing was naive CD8+ T cells sorted from blood. The clonotype comes from a man aged 30 to 45 in good health. The chain's CDR3 is CASSQDLQNQETQYF. The CDR3 coding sequence is TGCGCCAGCAGCCAAGATTTACAGAACCAAGAGACCCAGTACTTC.